Listed here are 12 T cell receptor beta chains from one sample, sequenced in a study of T cell responses to AZD1222 COVID-19 vaccine. Profiled with immunoSEQ multiplex PCR; TCRdb holds only in-frame clones, not every one. The data hold more than 20,000 clones, with around 90% observed a single time. The starting material was peripheral blood, obtained 28 days after the second AZD1222 dose. These receptors all stem from an adult who received the AZD1222 COVID-19 vaccine.

This clone has just one count. The DNA for the CDR3 is TGTGCCAGCAGCCAAGGACAGGAAGCTTTCTTT. Protein: CASSQGQEAFF. The chain combines TRBV6-2 or TRBV6-3 with TRBJ1-1; D perhaps matches TRBD1 (6 bases). The germline gives CDR1 MNHEY, CDR2 SVGEGT. V was clipped by 6 bases and J by 8 bases, with 10 bases between them. This CDR3 is built from 11 residues.

V usage is TRBV28 and J usage is TRBJ2-5, with TRBD2 matching over 7 bases. In germline, CDR1 is MDHEN, CDR2 SYDVKM. Unmatched junction bases numbered 5, after V lost 4 bases and J lost 3 bases. The CDR3 contains 14 residues. The CDR3 here is CASSSPGREETQYF. CDR3 DNA sequence: TGTGCCAGCAGTTCCCCAGGGAGGGAAGAGACCCAGTACTTC. The full variable domain, completed using reference TRBV28 and TRBJ2-5, is DVKVTQSSRYLVKRTGEKVFLECVQDMDHENMFWYRQDPGLGLRLIYFSYDVKMKEKGDIPEGYSVSREKKERFSLILESASTNQTSMYLCASSSPGREETQYFGPGTRLLVL.

This clone was seen a few times. This chain joins TRBV10-1 and TRBJ2-5; D gene ambiguous. CDR3 size: 12 residues. From germline, CDR1 is WNHNN and CDR2 SYGVQD (reference sequence). Trimming shortened V by 11 bases and J by 2 bases, and 12 bases separated the two germline ends. The DNA for the CDR3 is TGCGCCGGCGGAGCCGAACAAGAGACCCAGTACTTC. It codes for CAGGAEQETQYF.

The V call is TRBV25-1, the J call TRBJ2-3; 7 bases fit TRBD1. V gave up 5 bases and J gave up 5 bases; unmatched junction bases: 13. The V gene's germline CDR1 is MGHDK and CDR2 SYGVNS. The CDR3 has 16 residues. The CDR3 DNA is TGTGCCAGCAGTCGAGTAACAGGGGCCCTCAAAGATACGCAGTATTTT. Its protein product is CASSRVTGALKDTQYF. The full variable domain, in which reference TRBV25-1 and TRBJ2-3 provide the parts outside the CDR3, is EADIYQTPRYLVIGTGKKITLECSQTMGHDKMYWYQQDPGMELHLIHYSYGVNSTEKGDLSSESTVSRIRTEHFPLTLESARPSHTSQYLCASSRVTGALKDTQYFGPGTRLTVL.

V and J are TRBV19 and TRBJ1-5; tentative D call: TRBD1 (5 bases). Trimming pared 7 bases from V and 3 bases from J, leaving 7 bases between. The CDR3 loop spans 12 amino acids. Per germline, CDR1 LNHDA and CDR2 SQIVND (reference sequence). CDR3 amino acids: CASTGHNQPQHF. CDR3 coding DNA: TGTGCCAGTACAGGGCACAATCAGCCCCAGCATTTT.

The rearrangement links TRBV5-1 to TRBJ2-3, with D hard to call. The CDR3 runs to 12 residues. CDR1 and CDR2 from the germline V gene are SGHRS and YFSETQ. Trimming removed 5 bases at V and 7 bases at J, with 11 bases between. The CDR3 sequence: CASSPGLNTQYF. CDR3 DNA sequence: TGCGCCAGCAGTCCGGGCCTAAATACGCAGTATTTT.

The chain couples TRBV7-9 to TRBJ2-1; TRBD1 agrees at 9 bases. Looked up from germline, CDR1 is SEHNR and CDR2 is FQNEAQ (reference sequence). This CDR3 is built from 14 residues. The ends lost 6 bases at V and 8 bases at J; junction bases unmatched: 8. DNA of the CDR3: TGTGCCAGCAGTCGTACAGGGGGCTTGGATGAGCAGTTCTTC. Translation gives CASSRTGGLDEQFF.

This chain links TRBV7-9 with TRBJ1-6; tentative D call: TRBD1 (5 bases). This CDR3 region has 15 residues. V gave up 2 bases and J gave up 7 bases, with 12 bases separating them. Germline V gene data show CDR1 as SEHNR and CDR2 as FQNEAQ (reference sequence). CDR3 DNA: TGTGCCAGCAGCTTAAGGCAGGGTGGAAATTCACCCCTCCACTTT. It encodes CASSLRQGGNSPLHF.

The chain recombines TRBV24-1 with TRBJ2-1, with 9 nucleotides matching TRBD1. CDR1 and CDR2 from the germline V gene are KGHDR and SFDVKD. The CDR3 has 17 amino acids. V lost 5 bases and J lost 4; bases outside the gene matches: 11. The CDR3 reads CATSGPAGTGFYNEQFF. The CDR3 DNA reads as TGTGCCACCAGTGGGCCTGCCGGGACAGGGTTTTACAATGAGCAGTTCTTC.

The chain links TRBV7-8 to TRBJ2-1, with TRBD1 as a possible D gene (6 bases). The germline V gene encodes CDR1 SGHVS and CDR2 FQNEAQ. Trimming left V 4 bases short and J 4 bases short, with 8 bases between. CDR3 length: 13 residues. CDR3: CASSSGQYNEQFF. The CDR3 DNA sequence: TGTGCCAGCAGCTCGGGACAATACAATGAGCAGTTCTTC.

The genes are TRBV10-3 and TRBJ1-3, with D uncertain. The V gene lost 0 bases and the J gene lost 3 bases, with 12 bases spanning the gap. This CDR3 is built from 16 residues. Germline loops: CDR1 ENHRY, CDR2 SYGVKD. The CDR3, as DNA: TGTGCCATCAGTGAGTCTGTGACGGGGAATGGAAACACCATATATTTT. Translating gives CAISESVTGNGNTIYF.

This chain joins TRBV15 and TRBJ1-1; D is uncertain. Germline V gene lookup returns CDR1 LNHNV and CDR2 YYDKDF (reference sequence). The CDR3 length is 10 residues. Trimming removed 0 bases at V and 11 bases at J, with 4 bases between. The CDR3 DNA reads TGTGCCACCAGCAGAGAGGCCGCTTTCTTT. It translates to CATSREAAFF.